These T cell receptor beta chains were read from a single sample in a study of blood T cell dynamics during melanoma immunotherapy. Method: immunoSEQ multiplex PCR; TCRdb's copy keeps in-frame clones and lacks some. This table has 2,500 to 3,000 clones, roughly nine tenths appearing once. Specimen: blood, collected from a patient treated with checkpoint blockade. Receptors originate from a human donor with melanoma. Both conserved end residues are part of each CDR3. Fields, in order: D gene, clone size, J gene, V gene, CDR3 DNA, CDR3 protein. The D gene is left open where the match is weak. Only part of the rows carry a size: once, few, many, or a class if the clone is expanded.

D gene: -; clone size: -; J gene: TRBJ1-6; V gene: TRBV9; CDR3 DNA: TGTGCCAGCAGCGGGGCTCCGGGGCGAGATAATTCACCCCTCCACTTT; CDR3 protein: CASSGAPGRDNSPLHF
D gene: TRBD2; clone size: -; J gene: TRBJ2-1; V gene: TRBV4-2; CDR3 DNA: TGTGCCAGCAGCCAAGGGGAGGGCGGGAGGTCCTACAATGAGCAGTTCTTC; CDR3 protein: CASSQGEGGRSYNEQFF
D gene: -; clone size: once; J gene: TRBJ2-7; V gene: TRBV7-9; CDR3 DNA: TGTGCCAGCAGCTCACCACCCCCGCTCGAGCAGTACTTC; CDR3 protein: CASSSPPPLEQYF
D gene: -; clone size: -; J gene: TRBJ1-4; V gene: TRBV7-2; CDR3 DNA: TGTGCCAGCAGCTTATTGGGGCAGGGTAATGAAAAACTGTTTTTT; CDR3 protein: CASSLLGQGNEKLFF
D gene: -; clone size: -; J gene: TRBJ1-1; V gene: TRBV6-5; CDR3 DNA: TGTGCCAGCAGTTCCCCTGGCCTAATATTGGCTTTCTTT; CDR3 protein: CASSSPGLILAFF
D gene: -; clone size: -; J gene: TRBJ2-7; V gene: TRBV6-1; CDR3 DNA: TGTGCCAGCAGTGACCTCGAGGTCCGCGAGCAGTACTTC; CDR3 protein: CASSDLEVREQYF
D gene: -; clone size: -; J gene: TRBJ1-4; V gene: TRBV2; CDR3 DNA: TGTGCCAGCAGCTACGGACAGTTAACAACTAATGAAAAACTGTTTTTT; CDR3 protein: CASSYGQLTTNEKLFF
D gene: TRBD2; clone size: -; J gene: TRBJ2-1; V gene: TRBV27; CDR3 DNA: TGTGCCAGCAGTTTAAGACTAGCTTCAAGCTCCTACAATGAGCAGTTCTTC; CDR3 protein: CASSLRLASSSYNEQFF
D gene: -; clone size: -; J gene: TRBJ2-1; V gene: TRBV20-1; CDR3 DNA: TGCAGTGCAGGGGTAGAGCAGTTCTTC; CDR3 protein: CSAGVEQFF
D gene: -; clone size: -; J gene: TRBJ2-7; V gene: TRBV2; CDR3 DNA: TGTGCCAGCGGAGAGGGCCCTACCGAGCAGTACTTC; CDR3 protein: CASGEGPTEQYF
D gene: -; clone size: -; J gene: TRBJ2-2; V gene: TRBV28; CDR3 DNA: TGTGCCAGCAGTTCCCGGACCGGTCCGGGGGAGCTGTTTTTT; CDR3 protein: CASSSRTGPGELFF
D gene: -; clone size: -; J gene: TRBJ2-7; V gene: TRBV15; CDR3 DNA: TGTGCCACCAGCAGAGATCATGTAGCGGAGGGGCCCTACGAGCAGTACTTC; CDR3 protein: CATSRDHVAEGPYEQYF
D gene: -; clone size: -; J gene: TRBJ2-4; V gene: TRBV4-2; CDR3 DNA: TGTGCCAGCAGCCAAGAGGACGGCCAGCGAAACATTCAGTACTTC; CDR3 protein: CASSQEDGQRNIQYF
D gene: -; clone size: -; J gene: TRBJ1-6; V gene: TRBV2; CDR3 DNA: TGTGCCAGCCTACGGGACGTTAAAGGTTCACCCCTCCACTTT; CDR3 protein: CASLRDVKGSPLHF
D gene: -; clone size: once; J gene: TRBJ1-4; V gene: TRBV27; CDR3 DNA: TGTGCCAGCAGTTTATCGGGCAGGTCTAATGAAAAACTGTTTTTT; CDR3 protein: CASSLSGRSNEKLFF
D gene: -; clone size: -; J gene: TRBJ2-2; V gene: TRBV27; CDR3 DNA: TGTGCCAGCAGTTTACGACCCCGCGATAGCGGAGGAATGGGCGGGGAGCTGTTTTTT; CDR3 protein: CASSLRPRDSGGMGGELFF
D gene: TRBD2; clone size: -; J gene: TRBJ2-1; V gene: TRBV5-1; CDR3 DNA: TGCGCCAGCAGCTTGGGGCCTAGCGGGACCAACAATGAGCAGTTCTTC; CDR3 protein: CASSLGPSGTNNEQFF
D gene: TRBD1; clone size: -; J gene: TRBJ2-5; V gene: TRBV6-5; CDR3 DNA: TGTGCCAGCAAAAGGGACAGCGATCGGGAGACCCAGTACTTC; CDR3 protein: CASKRDSDRETQYF
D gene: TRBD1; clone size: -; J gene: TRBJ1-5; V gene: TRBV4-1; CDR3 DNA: TGCGCCAGCAGCCAAGGGGGACAGGGTGTTCAGCCCCAGCATTTT; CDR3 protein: CASSQGGQGVQPQHF
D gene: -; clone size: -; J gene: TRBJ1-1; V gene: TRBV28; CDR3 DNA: TGTGCCAGCTTGCCCCCCGTTGGAGGAAACACTGAAGCTTTCTTT; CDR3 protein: CASLPPVGGNTEAFF
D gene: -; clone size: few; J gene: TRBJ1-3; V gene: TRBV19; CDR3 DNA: TGTGCCAGTAGTATATCAGACTCTGGAAACACCATATATTTT; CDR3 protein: CASSISDSGNTIYF
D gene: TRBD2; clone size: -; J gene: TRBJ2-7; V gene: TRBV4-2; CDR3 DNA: TGTGCCAGCAGCCCCCTAGCGGGAGGGCCCTACGAGCAGTACTTC; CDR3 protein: CASSPLAGGPYEQYF
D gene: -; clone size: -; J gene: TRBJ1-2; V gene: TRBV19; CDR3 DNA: TGTGCCAGTAGTATTCCGGGCTACTATGGCTACACCTTC; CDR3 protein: CASSIPGYYGYTF
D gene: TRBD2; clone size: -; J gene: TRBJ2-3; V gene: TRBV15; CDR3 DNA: TGTGCCACCAGCCGGACTAGCGGGAGTCCCACAGATACGCAGTATTTT; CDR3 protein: CATSRTSGSPTDTQYF
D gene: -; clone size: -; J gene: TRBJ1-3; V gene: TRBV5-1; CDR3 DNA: TGCGCCAGCAGCTTGGGTGAGGCCTCTGGAAACACCATATATTTT; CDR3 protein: CASSLGEASGNTIYF
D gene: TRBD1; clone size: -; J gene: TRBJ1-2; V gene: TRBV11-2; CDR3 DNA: TGTGCCAGCAGCACACCCCGACAGGGGGCTTCGCGAGGCTACACCTTC; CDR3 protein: CASSTPRQGASRGYTF
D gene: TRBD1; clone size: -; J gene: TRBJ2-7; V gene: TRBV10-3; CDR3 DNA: TGTGCCATCAGTGTGGGACAGGGGTCCTACGAGCAGTACTTC; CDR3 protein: CAISVGQGSYEQYF
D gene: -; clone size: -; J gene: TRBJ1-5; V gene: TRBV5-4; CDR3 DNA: TGTGCCAGCAGCGGTTATGGTCAGCCCCAGCATTTT; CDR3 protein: CASSGYGQPQHF
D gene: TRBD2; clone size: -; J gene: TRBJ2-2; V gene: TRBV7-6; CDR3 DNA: TGTGCCAGCAGCTCCCCCGCTAGCGGGAGGAGGAACACCGGGGAGCTGTTTTTT; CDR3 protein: CASSSPASGRRNTGELFF
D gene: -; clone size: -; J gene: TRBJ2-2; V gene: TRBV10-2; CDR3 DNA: TGCGCCAGCAGTGACCGGGAATACACCGGGGAGCTGTTTTTT; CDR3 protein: CASSDREYTGELFF
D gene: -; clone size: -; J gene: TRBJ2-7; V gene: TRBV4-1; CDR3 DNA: TGCGCCAGCAGCCAAGATAGGAAGGCGGGCGAGCAGTACTTC; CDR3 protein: CASSQDRKAGEQYF
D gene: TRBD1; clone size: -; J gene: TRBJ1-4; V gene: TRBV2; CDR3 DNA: TGTGCCAGCACGACAGGGGCTAATGAAAAACTGTTTTTT; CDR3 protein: CASTTGANEKLFF
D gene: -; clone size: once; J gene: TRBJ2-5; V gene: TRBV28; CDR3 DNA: TGTGCCAGCGGGGGGATCGAAGAGACCCAGTACTTC; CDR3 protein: CASGGIEETQYF
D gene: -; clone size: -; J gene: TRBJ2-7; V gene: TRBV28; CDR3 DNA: TGTGCCAGCAGCTATACCGAAAGTGCGACCTACGAGCAGTACTTC; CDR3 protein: CASSYTESATYEQYF
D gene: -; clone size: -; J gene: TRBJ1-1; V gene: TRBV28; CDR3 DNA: TGTGCCAGCTCCTTGACCATGGGGGACACTGAAGCTTTCTTT; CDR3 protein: CASSLTMGDTEAFF
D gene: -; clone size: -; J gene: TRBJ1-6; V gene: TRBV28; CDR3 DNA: TGTGCCAGCAGGGGGACTTCCCAAAATTCACCCCTCCACTTT; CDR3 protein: CASRGTSQNSPLHF
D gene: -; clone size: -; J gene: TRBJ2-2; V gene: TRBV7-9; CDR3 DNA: TGTGCCAGCAGCTTCCGGAGGGTAAACGGGGAGCTGTTTTTT; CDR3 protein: CASSFRRVNGELFF
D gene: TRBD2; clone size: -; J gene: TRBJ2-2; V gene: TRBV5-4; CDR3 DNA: TGTGCCAGCAGCTTGGGGGGCGGGAGTGTCACCGGGGAGCTGTTTTTT; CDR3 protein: CASSLGGGSVTGELFF
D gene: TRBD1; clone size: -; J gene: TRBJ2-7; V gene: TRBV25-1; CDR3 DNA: TGTGCCAGCGGACAGGGGTGGTACGAGCAGTACTTC; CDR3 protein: CASGQGWYEQYF
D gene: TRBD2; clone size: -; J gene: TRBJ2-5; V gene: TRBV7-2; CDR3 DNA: TGTGCCAGCGCAACCCAACGGACTAGCGGGAGGACGGAGACCCAGTACTTC; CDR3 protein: CASATQRTSGRTETQYF
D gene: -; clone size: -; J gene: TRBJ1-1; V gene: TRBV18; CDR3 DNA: TGTGCCAGCTCACCACCGCTCCAGAAGAACACTGAAGCTTTCTTT; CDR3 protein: CASSPPLQKNTEAFF
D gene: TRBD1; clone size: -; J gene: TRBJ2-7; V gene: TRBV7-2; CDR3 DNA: TGTGCCAGCAGCACACAGGGGGTAGGTGAGCAGTACTTC; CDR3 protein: CASSTQGVGEQYF
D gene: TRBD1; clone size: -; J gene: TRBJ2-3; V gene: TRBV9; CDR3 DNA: TGTGCCAGCAGCGTAGCTCAGAGGGGGCAGGGGGGCACAGATACGCAGTATTTT; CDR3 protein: CASSVAQRGQGGTDTQYF
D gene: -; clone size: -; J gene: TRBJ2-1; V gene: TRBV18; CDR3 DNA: TGTGCCAGCTCACTTCAACCAGGGCGCTCACTGGGTAATGAGCAGTTCTTC; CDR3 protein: CASSLQPGRSLGNEQFF
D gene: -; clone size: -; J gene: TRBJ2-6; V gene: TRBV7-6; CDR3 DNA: TGTGCCAGCAGCGAGCTTCCTCCAGGAGGCTCTGGGGCCAACGTCCTGACTTTC; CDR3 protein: CASSELPPGGSGANVLTF
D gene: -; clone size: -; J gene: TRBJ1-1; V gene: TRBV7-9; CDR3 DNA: TGTGCCAGCAACACTCAAAACACTGAAGCTTTCTTT; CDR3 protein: CASNTQNTEAFF